This T cell receptor (beta chain) was recovered during a study of blood T cell repertoires in COVID-19. Looking at the study overall: Samples representing acute and convalescent COVID-19 were sourced from the United States, Italy and Spain. T cells, B-cell-depleted T cells, or PBMCs supplied cDNA or gDNA.

The V end was cut by 4 bases, the J end by 5 bases, with 16 bases between. Germline V gives CDR1 SGHRS, CDR2 YFSETQ. This CDR3 is 15 amino acids long. TCRdb's table, derived via immunoSEQ multiplex PCR, lists solely in-frame clones and lacks some. In the table there are roughly 85,000 clones, roughly 85% of which are singletons. The chain joins TRBV5-1 to TRBJ2-1; TRBD1 is a possible D gene (6 bases). What was sequenced was peripheral blood. The receptor's source is a man between 50 and 59 years old with active or convalescent COVID-19. CDR3: CASSMGAGANNEQFF. The DNA of the CDR3 is TGCGCCAGCAGCATGGGCGCAGGGGCTAACAATGAGCAGTTCTTC.